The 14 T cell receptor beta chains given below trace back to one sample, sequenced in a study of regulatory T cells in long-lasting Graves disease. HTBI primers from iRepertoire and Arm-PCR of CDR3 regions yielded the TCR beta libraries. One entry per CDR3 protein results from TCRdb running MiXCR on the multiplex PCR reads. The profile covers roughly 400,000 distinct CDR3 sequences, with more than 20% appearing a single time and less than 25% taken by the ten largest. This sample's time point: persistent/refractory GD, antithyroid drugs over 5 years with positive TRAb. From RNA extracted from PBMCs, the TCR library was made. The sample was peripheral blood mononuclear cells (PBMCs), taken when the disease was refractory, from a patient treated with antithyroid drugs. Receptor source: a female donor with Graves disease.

The CDR3 DNA follows: TGTGCCAGCAGTCTAGCGGGAGACATGTACGGGGAGCTGTTTTTT. Encoded protein: CASSLAGDMYGELFF. The rearrangement joins TRBV6-1 to TRBJ2-2; 10 nucleotides line up with TRBD2. This CDR3 is 15 amino acids long. Germline V gene sequence: CDR1 MNHNS, CDR2 SASEGT. Trimming at V came to 5 bases and at J to 7 bases, leaving 7 bases not matched to a gene.

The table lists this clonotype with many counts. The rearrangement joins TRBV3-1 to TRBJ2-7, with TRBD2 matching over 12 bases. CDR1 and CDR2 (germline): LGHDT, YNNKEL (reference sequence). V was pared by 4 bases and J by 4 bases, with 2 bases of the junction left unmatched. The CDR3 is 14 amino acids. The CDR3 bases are TGTGCCAGCAGCCCGGGACTAGCGGGTTACGAGCAGTACTTC. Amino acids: CASSPGLAGYEQYF.

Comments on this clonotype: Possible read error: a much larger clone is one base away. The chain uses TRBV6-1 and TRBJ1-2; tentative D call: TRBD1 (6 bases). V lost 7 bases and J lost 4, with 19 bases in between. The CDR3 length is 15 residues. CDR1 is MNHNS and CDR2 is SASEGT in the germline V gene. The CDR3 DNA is TGTGCCAGCAATAAATACAGGGACCCCTCCTATGGCTACACCTTC. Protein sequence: CASNKYRDPSYGYTF.

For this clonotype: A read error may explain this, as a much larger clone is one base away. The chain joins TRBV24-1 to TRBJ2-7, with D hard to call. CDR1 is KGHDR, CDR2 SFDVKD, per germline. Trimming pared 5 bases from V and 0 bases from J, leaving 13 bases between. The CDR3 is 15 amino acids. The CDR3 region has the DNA TGTGCCACCAGTGGTCGGAAAGGCGGCTCCTACGAGCAGTACTTC. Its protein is CATSGRKGGSYEQYF.

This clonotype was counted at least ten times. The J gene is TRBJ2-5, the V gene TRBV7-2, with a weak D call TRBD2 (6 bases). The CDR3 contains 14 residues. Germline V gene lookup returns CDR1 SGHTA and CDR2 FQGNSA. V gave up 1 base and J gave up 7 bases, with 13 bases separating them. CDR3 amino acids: CASSLGLDIGTQYF. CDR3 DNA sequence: TGTGCCAGCAGCTTAGGACTAGATATTGGGACCCAGTACTTC.

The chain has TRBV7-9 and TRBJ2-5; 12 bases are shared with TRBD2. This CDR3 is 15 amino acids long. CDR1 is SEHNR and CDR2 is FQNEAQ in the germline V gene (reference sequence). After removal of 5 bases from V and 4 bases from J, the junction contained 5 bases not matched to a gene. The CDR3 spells CASSPLAGGAETQYF. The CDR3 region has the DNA TGTGCCAGCAGCCCTCTAGCGGGGGGGGCAGAGACCCAGTACTTC.

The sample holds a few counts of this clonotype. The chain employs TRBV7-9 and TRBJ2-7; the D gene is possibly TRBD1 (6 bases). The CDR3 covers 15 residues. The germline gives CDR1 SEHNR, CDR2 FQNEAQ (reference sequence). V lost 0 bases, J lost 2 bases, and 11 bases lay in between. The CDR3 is CASSLAGAYAYEQYF. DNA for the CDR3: TGTGCCAGCAGCTTAGCGGGGGCCTACGCCTACGAGCAGTACTTC. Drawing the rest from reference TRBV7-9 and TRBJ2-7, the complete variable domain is DTGVSQNPRHKITKRGQNVTFRCDPISEHNRLYWYRQTLGQGPEFLTYFQNEAQLEKSRLLSDRFSAERPKGSFSTLEIQRTEQGDSAMYLCASSLAGAYAYEQYFGPGTRLTVT.

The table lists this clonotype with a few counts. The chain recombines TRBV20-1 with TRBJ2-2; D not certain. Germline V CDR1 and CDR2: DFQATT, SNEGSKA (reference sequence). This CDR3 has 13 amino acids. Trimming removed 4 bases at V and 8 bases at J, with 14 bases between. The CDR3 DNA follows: TGCAGTGCTAACAGTAGATTTGATGGGGAGCTGTTTTTT. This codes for CSANSRFDGELFF.

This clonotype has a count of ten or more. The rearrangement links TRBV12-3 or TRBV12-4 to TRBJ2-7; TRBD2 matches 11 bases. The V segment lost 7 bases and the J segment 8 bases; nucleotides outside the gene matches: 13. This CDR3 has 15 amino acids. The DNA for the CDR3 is TGTGCCAGCATCCTAGGGCCACTAGCGGGAGCGCAGCAGTACTTC. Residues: CASILGPLAGAQQYF.

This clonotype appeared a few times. DNA of the CDR3: TGTGCCAGCAGTTTTTCTAGCGGGAGTCCCTACGAGCAGTACTTC. Translation gives CASSFSSGSPYEQYF. This chain uses TRBV27 with TRBJ2-7, with 10 bases aligning to TRBD2. V gave up 3 bases and J gave up 2 bases; unmatched junction bases: 4. The CDR3 extends over 15 amino acids. Looked up from germline, CDR1 is MNHEY and CDR2 is SMNVEV (reference sequence).

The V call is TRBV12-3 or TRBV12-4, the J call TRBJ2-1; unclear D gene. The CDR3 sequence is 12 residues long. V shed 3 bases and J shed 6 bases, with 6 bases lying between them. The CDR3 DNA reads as TGTGCCAGCAGTTTCTCCGCCAATGAGCAGTTCTTC. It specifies CASSFSANEQFF.

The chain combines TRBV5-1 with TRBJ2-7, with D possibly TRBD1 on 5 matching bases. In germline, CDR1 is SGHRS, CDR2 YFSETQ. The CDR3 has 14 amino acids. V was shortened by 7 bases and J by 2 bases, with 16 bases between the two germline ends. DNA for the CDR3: TGCGCCAGCTCCTCCTCAAGGGGCACCTACGAGCAGTACTTC. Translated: CASSSSRGTYEQYF.

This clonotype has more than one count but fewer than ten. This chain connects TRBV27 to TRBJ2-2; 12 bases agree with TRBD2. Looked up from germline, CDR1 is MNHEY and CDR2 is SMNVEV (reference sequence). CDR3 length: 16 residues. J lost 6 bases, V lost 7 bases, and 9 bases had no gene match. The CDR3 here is CASTPTSGRRSGELFF. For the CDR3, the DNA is TGTGCCAGCACCCCGACTAGCGGGAGACGGTCCGGGGAGCTGTTTTTT.

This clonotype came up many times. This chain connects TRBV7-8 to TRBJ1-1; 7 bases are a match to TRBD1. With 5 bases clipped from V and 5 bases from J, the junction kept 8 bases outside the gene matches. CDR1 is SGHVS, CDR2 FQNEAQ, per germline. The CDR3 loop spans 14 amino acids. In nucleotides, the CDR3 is TGTGCCAGCAGCCCGAGGTCGGGACAGACTGAAGCTTTCTTT. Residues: CASSPRSGQTEAFF.